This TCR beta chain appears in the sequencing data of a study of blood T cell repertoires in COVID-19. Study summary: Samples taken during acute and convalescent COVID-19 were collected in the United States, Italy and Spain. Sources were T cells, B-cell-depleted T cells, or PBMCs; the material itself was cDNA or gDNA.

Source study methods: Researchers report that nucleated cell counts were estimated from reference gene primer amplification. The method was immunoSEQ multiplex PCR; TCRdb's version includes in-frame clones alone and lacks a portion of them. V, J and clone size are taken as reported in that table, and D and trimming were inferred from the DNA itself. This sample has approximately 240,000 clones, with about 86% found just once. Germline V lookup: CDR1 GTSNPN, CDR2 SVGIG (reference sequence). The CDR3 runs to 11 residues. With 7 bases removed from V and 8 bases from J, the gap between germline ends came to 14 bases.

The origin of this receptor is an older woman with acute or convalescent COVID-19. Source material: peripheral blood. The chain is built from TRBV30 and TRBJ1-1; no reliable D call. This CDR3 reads CASSLSGEAFF. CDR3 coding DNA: TGTGCCTCGTCCCTGTCGGGGGAAGCTTTCTTT.